This TCR beta chain was identified in a study of cytomegalovirus exposure and HLA in healthy donors. Study-level findings and limits: The study designated roughly 160 TCR beta chains cytomegalovirus-associated. In a later analysis, TCR beta V- and J-gene trimming showed a link to a missense DCLRE1C variant. A later analysis reportedly found that, within productive TCRs, an Asian-associated ancestry cluster had fewer N-insertions than the mean observed across the roughly 700 donors.

PCR employed 60 Vbeta and 13 Jbeta primers. Assay used: immunoSEQ multiplex PCR; TCRdb lists only in-frame clones, some missing. The profile shows some 250,000 clones, around 76% of them singletons. Trimming cost V 3 bases and J 6 bases; bases outside gene matches: 8. The CDR3 contains 17 residues. Germline V gives CDR1 SGHTA, CDR2 FQGNSA. Comments on this clone: Its antigen remains unidentified.

Material: PBMCs. The receptor was isolated from a middle-aged woman in good health and CMV-seropositive. The gene calls are TRBV7-2 and TRBJ2-1; 13 bases map to TRBD2. CDR3 region: CASSLGYTSGRANEQFF. The DNA for the CDR3 is TGTGCCAGCAGCTTGGGTTATACTAGCGGGAGGGCCAATGAGCAGTTCTTC.